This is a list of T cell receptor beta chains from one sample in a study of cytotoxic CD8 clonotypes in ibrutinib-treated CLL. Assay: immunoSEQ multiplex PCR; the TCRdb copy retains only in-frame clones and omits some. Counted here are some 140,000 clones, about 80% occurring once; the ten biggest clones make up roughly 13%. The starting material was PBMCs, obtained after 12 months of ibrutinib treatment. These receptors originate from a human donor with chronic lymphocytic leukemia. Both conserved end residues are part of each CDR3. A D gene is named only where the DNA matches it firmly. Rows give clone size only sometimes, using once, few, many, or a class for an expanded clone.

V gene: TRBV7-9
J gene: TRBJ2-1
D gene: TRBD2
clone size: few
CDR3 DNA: TGTGCCAGCGGGACTAGCGGATCCTACAATGAGCAGTTCTTC
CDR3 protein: CASGTSGSYNEQFF

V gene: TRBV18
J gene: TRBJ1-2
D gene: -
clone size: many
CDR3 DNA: TGTGCCAGCTCACCCCCTACAGAGAGCTATGGCTACACCTTC
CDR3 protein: CASSPPTESYGYTF

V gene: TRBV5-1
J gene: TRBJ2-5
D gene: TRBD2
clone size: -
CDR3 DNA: TGCGCCAGCAGCTTCGGGACTAGCGGGAGTCGCCTACAAGAGACCCAGTACTTC
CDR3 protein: CASSFGTSGSRLQETQYF

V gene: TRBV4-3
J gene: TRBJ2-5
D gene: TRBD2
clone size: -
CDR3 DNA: TGCGCCAGCAGCCAGGGACTAGCGGAAGAGACCCAGTACTTC
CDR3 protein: CASSQGLAEETQYF

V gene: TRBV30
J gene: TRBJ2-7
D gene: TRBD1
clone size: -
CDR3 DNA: TGTGCCTGGAGTTCAGGGGGAAGCAACGAGCAGTACTTC
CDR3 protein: CAWSSGGSNEQYF

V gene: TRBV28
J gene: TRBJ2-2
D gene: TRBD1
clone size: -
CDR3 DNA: TGTGCCAGCAGTTCTCCAGGGGACAGGGGGCTCGGGGAGCTGTTTTTT
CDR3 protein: CASSSPGDRGLGELFF

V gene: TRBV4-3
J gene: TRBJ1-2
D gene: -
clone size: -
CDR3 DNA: TGCGCCAGCAGCCGGCGGGGCTCCTATGGCTACACCTTC
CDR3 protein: CASSRRGSYGYTF

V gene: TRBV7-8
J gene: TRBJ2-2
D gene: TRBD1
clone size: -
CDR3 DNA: TGTGCCAGCAGCTTATTAAGCAGGGGGTCCGGGGAGCTGTTTTTT
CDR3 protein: CASSLLSRGSGELFF

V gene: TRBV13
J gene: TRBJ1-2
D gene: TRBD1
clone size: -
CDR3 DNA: TGTGCCAGCAGCAAACAGGGGAAGGGTGGCTACACCTTC
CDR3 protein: CASSKQGKGGYTF

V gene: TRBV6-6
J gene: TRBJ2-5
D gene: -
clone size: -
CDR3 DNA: TGTGCCAGCAGGTATCGAGGGCCCTATGGGACCCAGTACTTC
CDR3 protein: CASRYRGPYGTQYF

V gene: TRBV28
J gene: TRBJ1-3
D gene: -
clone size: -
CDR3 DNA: TGTGCCAGCAGTTTCATGGACCCCTCTGGAAACACCATATATTTT
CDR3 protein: CASSFMDPSGNTIYF

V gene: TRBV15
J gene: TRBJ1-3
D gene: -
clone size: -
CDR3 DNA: TGTGCCACCAGCAGAGGCGCTGGAAACACCATATATTTT
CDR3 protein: CATSRGAGNTIYF

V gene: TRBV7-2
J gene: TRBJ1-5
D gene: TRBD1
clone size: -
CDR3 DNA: TGTGCCAGCAGCTTAACGGGACAGTACAATCAGCCCCAGCATTTT
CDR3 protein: CASSLTGQYNQPQHF

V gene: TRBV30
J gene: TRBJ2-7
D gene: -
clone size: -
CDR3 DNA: TGTGCCTGGAGTCTGGAAAGCTCCTACGAGCAGTACTTC
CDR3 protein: CAWSLESSYEQYF

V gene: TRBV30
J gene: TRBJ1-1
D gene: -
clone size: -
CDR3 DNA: TGTGCCTGGAGTCCCAGGTTGATCACTGAAGCTTTCTTT
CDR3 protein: CAWSPRLITEAFF

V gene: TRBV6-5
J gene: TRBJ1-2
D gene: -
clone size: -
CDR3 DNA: TGTGCCAGCAGTTACTCGGACCGCGTGCGCGGCTACACCTTC
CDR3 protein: CASSYSDRVRGYTF

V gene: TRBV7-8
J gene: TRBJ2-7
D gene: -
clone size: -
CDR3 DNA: TGTGCCAGCAGCTTAGCGTTACGGTCCTACGAGCAGTACTTC
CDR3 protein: CASSLALRSYEQYF

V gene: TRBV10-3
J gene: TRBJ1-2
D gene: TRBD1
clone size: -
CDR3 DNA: TGTGCCATCAGTCGACAGGGAGGCTACTATGGCTACACCTTC
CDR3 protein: CAISRQGGYYGYTF

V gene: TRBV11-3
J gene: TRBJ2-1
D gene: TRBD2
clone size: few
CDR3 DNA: TGTGCCAGCAGCCTGCCTGAGCGGGGTGAGCAGTTCTTC
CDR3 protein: CASSLPERGEQFF

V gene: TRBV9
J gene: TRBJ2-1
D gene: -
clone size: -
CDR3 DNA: TGTGCCAGCAGCCCAGAGTGGGTCTTCGACAATGAGCAGTTCTTC
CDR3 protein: CASSPEWVFDNEQFF

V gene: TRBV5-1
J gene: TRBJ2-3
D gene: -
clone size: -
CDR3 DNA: TGCGCCAGCAGCTTGAGGTCCAGGGCCACAGATACGCAGTATTTT
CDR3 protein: CASSLRSRATDTQYF

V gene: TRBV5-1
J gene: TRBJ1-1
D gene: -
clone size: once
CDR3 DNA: TGCGCCAGCAGCTCGGGAGTATCGGCTGAAGCTTTCTTT
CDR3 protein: CASSSGVSAEAFF

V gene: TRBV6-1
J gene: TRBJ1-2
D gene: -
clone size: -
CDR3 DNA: TGTGCCAGCAGAGCAGATGGGGTGCTCGGCTATGGCTACACCTTC
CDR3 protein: CASRADGVLGYGYTF

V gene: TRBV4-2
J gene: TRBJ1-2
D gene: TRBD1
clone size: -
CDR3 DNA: TGTGCCAGCAGCCAGGCAGAGGGACAGGGGGCGGGTGGCTACACCTTC
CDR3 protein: CASSQAEGQGAGGYTF

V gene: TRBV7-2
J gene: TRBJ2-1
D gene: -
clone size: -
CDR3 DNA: TGTGCCAGCAGCTCAGACAGCTATTCTCAGTTCTTC
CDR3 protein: CASSSDSYSQFF

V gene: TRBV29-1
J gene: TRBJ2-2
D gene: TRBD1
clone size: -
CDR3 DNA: TGCAGCGTTGAGGACAGGGTGAACACCGGGGAGCTGTTTTTT
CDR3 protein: CSVEDRVNTGELFF

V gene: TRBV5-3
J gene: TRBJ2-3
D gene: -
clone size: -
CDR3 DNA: TGTGCCAGCAGCTTAGTCTCGGCGAGCACAGATACGCAGTATTTT
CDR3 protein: CASSLVSASTDTQYF

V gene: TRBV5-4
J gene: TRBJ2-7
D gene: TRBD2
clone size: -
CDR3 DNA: TGTGCCAGCAGCTTGATGGCTAGCGGGAGGAACCGCTACGAGCAGTACTTC
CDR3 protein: CASSLMASGRNRYEQYF

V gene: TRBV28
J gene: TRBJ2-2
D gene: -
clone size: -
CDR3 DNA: TGTGCCAGCAGTTTGCACAGCGGGAACACCGGGGAGCTGTTTTTT
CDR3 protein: CASSLHSGNTGELFF

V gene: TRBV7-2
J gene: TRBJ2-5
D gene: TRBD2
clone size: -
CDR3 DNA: TGTGCCAGCAGCAGGCTGGGGGCGGGAGGCCTGCAAGAGACCCAGTACTTC
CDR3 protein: CASSRLGAGGLQETQYF

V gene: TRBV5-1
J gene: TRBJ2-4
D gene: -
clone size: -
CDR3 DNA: TGCGCCAGCAGCTTGGGAGTCGGGTTAGCCAAAAACATTCAGTACTTC
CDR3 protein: CASSLGVGLAKNIQYF

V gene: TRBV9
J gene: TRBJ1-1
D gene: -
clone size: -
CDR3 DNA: TGTGCCAGCAGCGTATCTAGTTCAGGGTCCACTGAAGCTTTCTTT
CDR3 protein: CASSVSSSGSTEAFF

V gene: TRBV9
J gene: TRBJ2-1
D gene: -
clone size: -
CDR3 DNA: TGTGCCAGCAGCGTATCAAGACGGGAAAGCTCCTACAATGAGCAGTTCTTC
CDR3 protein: CASSVSRRESSYNEQFF

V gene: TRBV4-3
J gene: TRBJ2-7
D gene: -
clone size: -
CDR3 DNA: TGCGCCAGCAGCCAAGCCGGTTCCTACGAGCAGTACTTC
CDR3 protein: CASSQAGSYEQYF

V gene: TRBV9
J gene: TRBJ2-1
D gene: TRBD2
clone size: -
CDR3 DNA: TGTGCCAGCAGCGTACTGCCTAGCGGGAGTCTTAATGAGCAGTTCTTC
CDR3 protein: CASSVLPSGSLNEQFF

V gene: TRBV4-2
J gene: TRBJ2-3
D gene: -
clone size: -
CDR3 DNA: TGTGCCAGCTCTCCTCGGAAGTCGAGCCCACCCGAAGGAGATACGCAGTATTTT
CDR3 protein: CASSPRKSSPPEGDTQYF

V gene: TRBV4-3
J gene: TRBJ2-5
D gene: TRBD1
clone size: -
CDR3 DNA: TGCGCCAGCAGCCAAGAATATAGTGCAGGGGGCGGGGAGACCCAGTACTTC
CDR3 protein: CASSQEYSAGGGETQYF

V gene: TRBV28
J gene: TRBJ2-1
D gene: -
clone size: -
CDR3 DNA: TGTGCCAGCAGGCCCCCTCCTCGCCTCTACAATGAGCAGTTCTTC
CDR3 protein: CASRPPPRLYNEQFF

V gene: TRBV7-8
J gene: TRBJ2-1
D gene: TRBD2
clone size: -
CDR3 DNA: TGTGCCAGCAGCTTAGGACTAGCGGGAAGTTATGAGCAGTTCTTC
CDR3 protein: CASSLGLAGSYEQFF

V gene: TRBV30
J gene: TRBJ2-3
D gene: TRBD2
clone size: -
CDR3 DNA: TGTGCCTGGAGACTTCGACTAGCGGGAGGGGATAAAGTAAGTTTTTCGCGGACAGATACGCAGTATTTT
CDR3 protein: CAWRLRLAGGDKVSFSRTDTQYF

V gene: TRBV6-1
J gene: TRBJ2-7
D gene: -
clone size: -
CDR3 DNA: TGTGCCAGCAGTTTAGAGAATTTAAGCTCCTACGAGCAGTACTTC
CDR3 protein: CASSLENLSSYEQYF

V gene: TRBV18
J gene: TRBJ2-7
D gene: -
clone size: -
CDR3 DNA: TGTGCCAGCTCACCACGACAGAGCGTCTACGAGCAGTACTTC
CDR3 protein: CASSPRQSVYEQYF

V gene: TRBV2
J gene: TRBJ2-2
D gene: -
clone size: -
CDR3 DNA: TGTGCCAGCAACGACCGGCTAGCTAGCGGGGAGCTGTTTTTT
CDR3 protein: CASNDRLASGELFF

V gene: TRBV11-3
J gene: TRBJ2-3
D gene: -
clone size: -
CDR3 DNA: TGTGCCAGCAGTGACCGGGACAGCACAGATACGCAGTATTTT
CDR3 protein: CASSDRDSTDTQYF

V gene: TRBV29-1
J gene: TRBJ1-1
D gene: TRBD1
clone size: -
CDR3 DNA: TGCAGCGTTAAGTTAACAGGGGGTACTGAAGCTTTCTTT
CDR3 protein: CSVKLTGGTEAFF

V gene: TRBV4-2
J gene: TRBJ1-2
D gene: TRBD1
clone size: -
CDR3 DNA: TGTGCCAGCAGCCAAGTTGGTACAGGGGCTAACTATGGCTACACCTTC
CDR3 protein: CASSQVGTGANYGYTF

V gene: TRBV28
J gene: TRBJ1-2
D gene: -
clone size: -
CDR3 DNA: TGTGCCAGCAGCACGATAAATGCTGGCTACACCTTC
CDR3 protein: CASSTINAGYTF

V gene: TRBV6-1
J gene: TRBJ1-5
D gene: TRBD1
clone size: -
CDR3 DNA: TGTGCCAGCGGTGACAGGGGGCTGGGGAACAATCAGCCCCAGCATTTT
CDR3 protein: CASGDRGLGNNQPQHF

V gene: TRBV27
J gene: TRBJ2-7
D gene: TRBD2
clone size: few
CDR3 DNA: TGTGCCAGCAGTCCGGGACTAGCTCAGTACGAGCAGTACTTC
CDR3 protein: CASSPGLAQYEQYF

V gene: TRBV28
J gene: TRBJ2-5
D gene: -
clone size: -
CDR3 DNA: TGTGCCAGCAGTTTTCAGGTGACCCAGTACTTC
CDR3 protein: CASSFQVTQYF